One sample yielded the 10 T cell receptor beta chains listed below, sequenced in a study of blood T cell repertoires in COVID-19. Only in-frame clones appear in the TCRdb table, and some are missing; sequencing was by immunoSEQ multiplex PCR. This table holds some 250,000 clones, more than 85% found once. The source material was peripheral blood. All receptors come from a woman aged 70-85 years with active or convalescent COVID-19.

The rearrangement joins TRBV5-6 to TRBJ1-2, with D possibly matching TRBD1 (6 bases). V shed 6 bases and J shed 0 bases, with 12 bases lying between them. Germline V gene data show CDR1 as SGHDT and CDR2 as YYEEEE. The CDR3 runs to 14 residues. CDR3 nucleotide sequence: TGTGCCAGCACCGAGGACAGCTCTAACTATGGCTACACCTTC. It yields the protein CASTEDSSNYGYTF. The full variable domain, completed using reference TRBV5-6 and TRBJ1-2, is DAGVTQSPTHLIKTRGQQVTLRCSPKSGHDTVSWYQQALGQGPQFIFQYYEEEERQRGNFPDRFSGHQFPNYSSELNVNALLLGDSALYLCASTEDSSNYGYTFGSGTRLTVV.

The chain combines TRBV11-2 with TRBJ2-2; TRBD1 might be the D (6 bases). The length of the CDR3 is 14 residues. Germline V gives CDR1 SGHAT, CDR2 FQNNGV. Trimming pared 6 bases from V and 7 bases from J, leaving 15 bases between. In nucleotides, the CDR3 is TGTGCCAGCAGACGCCCAGGGGCGGGCGGGGAGCTGTTTTTT. It is translated as CASRRPGAGGELFF. The full variable domain, completed using reference TRBV11-2 and TRBJ2-2, is EAGVAQSPRYKIIEKRQSVAFWCNPISGHATLYWYQQILGQGPKLLIQFQNNGVVDDSQLPKDRFSAERLKGVDSTLKIQPAKLEDSAVYLCASRRPGAGGELFFGEGSRLTVL.

This chain uses TRBV24-1 with TRBJ1-4; D is undetermined. Trimming left V 3 bases short and J 0 bases short, with 10 bases between. This CDR3 region has 16 residues. The germline CDR1 and CDR2 sequences are KGHDR and SFDVKD. CDR3 protein: CATSDAASPTNEKLFF. The CDR3 DNA sequence: TGTGCCACCAGTGATGCCGCTAGCCCAACTAATGAAAAACTGTTTTTT.

This chain uses TRBV7-8 with TRBJ2-7, with 8 positions matching TRBD1. The CDR3 extends over 14 amino acids. Germline CDR1 is SGHVS and CDR2 is FQNEAQ. The J segment lost 4 bases and the V segment lost 5 bases, leaving 7 bases of the junction unmatched. The CDR3 sequence: CASSLTGDSYEQYF. The CDR3 nucleotides read TGTGCCAGCAGCCTGACAGGGGACTCATACGAGCAGTACTTC. Together with reference TRBV7-8 and TRBJ2-7, the CDR3 gives the full variable domain: GAGVSQSPRYKVAKRGQDVALRCDPISGHVSLFWYQQALGQGPEFLTYFQNEAQLDKSGLPSDRFFAERPEGSVSTLKIQRTQQEDSAVYLCASSLTGDSYEQYFGPGTRLTVT.

This rearrangement joins TRBV3-1 (or the pseudogene TRBV3-2) to TRBJ2-6; D remains unclear. Germline V CDR1 and CDR2: LGHDT, YNNKEL (reference sequence). Trimming pared 1 base from V and 0 bases from J, leaving 7 bases between. This CDR3 has 16 amino acids. The DNA for the CDR3 is TGTGCCAGCAGCCAAGGCGGCAACTCTGGGGCCAACGTCCTGACTTTC. This translates into CASSQGGNSGANVLTF.

The rearrangement links TRBV19 to TRBJ1-1; 9 bases fit TRBD1. This CDR3 contains 16 residues. Trimming removed 7 bases from V and 1 base from J; junction bases left unmatched: 10. Germline V CDR1 and CDR2: LNHDA, SQIVND (reference sequence). CDR3 in amino acids: CASKGGTGLRNTEAFF. DNA of the CDR3: TGTGCCAGTAAAGGCGGGACAGGGCTTAGGAACACTGAAGCTTTCTTT.

This chain connects TRBV18 to TRBJ1-4; the D is unclear. The CDR3 is 15 residues long. Germline V gene data show CDR1 as KGHSH and CDR2 as LQKENI. V dropped 6 bases and J dropped 3 bases, with 14 bases sitting between them. CDR3 sequence: CASSPRGSANEKLFF. The CDR3 coding sequence is TGTGCCAGCTCCCCTCGGGGATCGGCTAATGAAAAACTGTTTTTT.

This clone came up once. This chain links TRBV19 with TRBJ1-2; maybe TRBD1 (6 bases). This CDR3 is built from 14 residues. V was cut by 11 bases and J by 4 bases, with 20 bases left in between. CDR1 is LNHDA and CDR2 is SQIVND in the germline V gene (reference sequence). This CDR3 is CASKSLGGVYGYTF. The CDR3 DNA reads as TGTGCCTCTAAATCACTAGGGGGGGTCTATGGCTACACCTTC.

The chain employs TRBV7-9 and TRBJ1-1; tentative D call: TRBD1 (5 bases). Germline CDR1 is SEHNR and CDR2 is FQNEAQ (reference sequence). V dropped 5 bases and J dropped 7 bases, with 17 bases sitting between them. The CDR3 sequence is 14 residues long. Written as DNA, the CDR3 is TGTGCCAGCAGCGTAGTCGAAAGGGGCCATGAAGCTTTCTTT. Translated: CASSVVERGHEAFF.

This chain links TRBV6-6 with TRBJ2-3; 7 bases are shared with TRBD1. Germline V gives CDR1 MNHNY, CDR2 SVGAGI (reference sequence). The CDR3 covers 13 residues. With V trimmed by 11 bases and J by 6 bases, 11 bases remained unmatched. The CDR3 DNA sequence: TGTGCCGGCCGCTACAGGGGTGGGGATACGCAGTATTTT. Encoded protein: CAGRYRGGDTQYF.